This passage covers 16 T cell receptor beta chains from one sample sequenced in a study of blood T cells in healthy people across ages. It was with a sample-barcoded 5' primer and a J-beta primer mix that a second PCR of about 7 to 12 cycles was run. Each CDR3 protein gets one entry after TCRdb re-called the 5' RACE reads with MiXCR. The sample includes 750,000 to 950,000 distinct CDR3 sequences, about 48% of them seen just once. Input material: blood. The receptors shown here come from an elderly man in good health.

V is TRBV30 and J is TRBJ2-3; D possibly uses TRBD1 or TRBD2 (6 bases each). V was cut by 4 bases and J by 14 bases, with 25 bases left in between. This CDR3 is built from 14 residues. CDR1 and CDR2 (germline): GTSNPN, SVGIG (reference sequence). This CDR3 is CAWTIGGKDRYAYF. In nucleotides, the CDR3 is TGTGCCTGGACTATAGGGGGGAAGGACAGATACGCGTATTTT.

This clonotype appeared a single time. V and J are TRBV6-5 and TRBJ2-3, with 9 nucleotides matching TRBD2. The trim removed 7 bases at V and 14 bases at J, leaving 19 bases unmatched. Germline V CDR1 and CDR2: MNHEY, SVGAGI. This CDR3 comprises 15 residues. For the CDR3, the DNA is TGTGCCAGCATGCGGGGTAGCGGGAGAATCAGAGACGCGTATTTT. It is translated as CASMRGSGRIRDAYF.

The chain combines TRBV29-1 with TRBJ2-7, with 10 nucleotides matching TRBD2. J was trimmed by 9 bases and V by 5 bases; bases with no gene match: 16. Germline loops: CDR1 SQVTM, CDR2 ANQGSEA. The CDR3 totals 15 residues. Here the CDR3 DNA reads TGCAGCGTTCTAGCGGGAGAGGGTGTCAAAAACATGCAGTACTTC. Translated: CSVLAGEGVKNMQYF.

The CDR3 sequence is CASSLDGTEQFF. DNA for the CDR3: TGTGCCAGCAGCTTAGACGGGACGGAGCAGTTCTTC. The chain joins TRBV7-2 to TRBJ2-1, with D possibly called TRBD1 or TRBD2 (5 bases each). Germline CDR1 is SGHTA and CDR2 is FQGNSA. The CDR3 is 12 residues long. V lost 1 base and J 10 bases, leaving 8 bases between the germline ends.

This clonotype was recorded a few times. This sequence joins TRBV20-1 and TRBJ2-7; tentative D call: TRBD1 (9 bases). Germline lookup yields CDR1 DFQATT and CDR2 SNEGSKA (reference sequence). This CDR3 has 16 amino acids. Trimming pared 3 bases from V and 3 bases from J, leaving 21 bases between. In DNA, the CDR3 is TGCAGTGCTAGCGGGGGGGGGACAGGGAAGAACTACGAGCAGTACTTC. This gives the protein CSASGGGTGKNYEQYF.

This clonotype was observed once. The chain carries TRBV27 and TRBJ2-1; 10 positions agree with TRBD2. The J call is in doubt because the DNA end fits TRBJ2-7 better. CDR3 size: 15 residues. Germline CDR1 is MNHEY and CDR2 is SMNVEV (reference sequence). The CDR3 spells CASSPIAGGYNEQYF. The CDR3 nucleotides read TGTGCCAGCAGTCCTATAGCGGGGGGTTACAATGAGCAGTACTTC.

The genes are TRBV20-1 and TRBJ2-1, with 14 bases fitting TRBD2. This CDR3 is 17 amino acids long. The germline CDR1 and CDR2 sequences are DFQATT and SNEGSKA (reference sequence). V lost 2 bases, J lost 6 bases, and 9 bases stayed unmatched. DNA of the CDR3: TGCAGTGCTAGAAACCCCGGGACTAGCGGGAGAATCAATGAGCAGTTCTTC. It codes for CSARNPGTSGRINEQFF.

The rearrangement links TRBV6-5 to TRBJ2-5; TRBD2 matches 10 bases. Germline V gene lookup returns CDR1 MNHEY and CDR2 SVGAGI. Germline trimming cut 6 bases from V and 2 bases from J; bases unmatched to any gene: 6. There are 15 residues in the CDR3. CDR3 region: CASRSTSGAQETQYF. In DNA form, the CDR3 reads TGTGCCAGCAGATCCACTAGCGGGGCACAAGAGACCCAGTACTTC.

The chain combines TRBV20-1 with TRBJ2-1; a weak D match, TRBD2 (6 bases). This CDR3 comprises 15 residues. With 1 base removed from V and 9 bases from J, the gap between germline ends came to 19 bases. Looked up from germline, CDR1 is DFQATT and CDR2 is SNEGSKA (reference sequence). The CDR3 DNA sequence: TGCAGTGCTAGAGGCGGGACCAACCTTGGGGGTGAGCAGTTCTTC. This translates into CSARGGTNLGGEQFF.

This sequence joins TRBV12-3 or TRBV12-4 and TRBJ2-1; D possibly corresponds to TRBD2 (5 bases). The V and J ends lost 6 bases and 8 bases respectively, with 17 bases between them. The CDR3 is 14 residues long. CDR3 protein: CASSLGLASHEQFF. DNA of the CDR3: TGTGCCAGCAGCTTGGGCCTAGCTTCGCATGAGCAGTTCTTC.

This clonotype showed up just once. Just one base apart from a much larger clone, this may be a read error. CDR3 in amino acids: CSAPFPGADSPLHF. The DNA of the CDR3 is TGCAGTGCTCCCTTCCCCGGGGCGGATTCACCCCTCCACTTT. The V gene is TRBV20-1, the J gene TRBJ1-6, with D tentatively TRBD1 (5 bases). Germline V CDR1 and CDR2: DFQATT, SNEGSKA (reference sequence). V shed 5 bases and J shed 8 bases, with 16 bases lying between them. CDR3 length: 14 amino acids.

The chain is built from TRBV27 and TRBJ2-7; D remains unclear. V lost 4 bases, J lost 2 bases, and 9 bases lay in between. CDR3 length equals 13 residues. Germline V gene data show CDR1 as MNHEY and CDR2 as SMNVEV (reference sequence). CDR3 bases: TGTGCCAGCAGTTCGTACGGAACCTACGAGCAGTACTTC. It yields the protein CASSSYGTYEQYF.

The CDR3 DNA is TGTGCCAGCAGCCCCGACCGGTACGAGCAGTTCTTC. Translating gives CASSPDRYEQFF. The chain is built from TRBV7-2 and TRBJ2-1; D is ambiguous. With 5 bases removed from V and 10 bases from J, the gap between germline ends came to 12 bases. The V gene's germline CDR1 is SGHTA and CDR2 FQGNSA. The CDR3 has 12 residues.

The V and J genes are TRBV12-5 and TRBJ2-7; the D call may be TRBD1 or TRBD2 (5 bases each). The CDR3 has 13 amino acids. With 6 bases removed from V and 5 bases from J, the gap between germline ends came to 14 bases. CDR1 and CDR2 from the germline V gene are LGHNT and FRNRAP. CDR3 in amino acids: CASGWPRGDEQYF. The DNA for the CDR3 is TGTGCTAGTGGCTGGCCGAGAGGGGACGAGCAGTACTTC. Full variable domain (remainder filled in from reference TRBV12-5 and TRBJ2-7): DARVTQTPRHKVTEMGQEVTMRCQPILGHNTVFWYRQTMMQGLELLAYFRNRAPLDDSGMPKDRFSAEMPDATLATLKIQPSEPRDSAVYFCASGWPRGDEQYFGPGTRLTVT.

The CDR3, as DNA: TGCGCCAGCAGCTTGGATGGGACAGGGGGATTCGATGAGCAGTTCTTC. Its protein product is CASSLDGTGGFDEQFF. The rearrangement joins TRBV5-1 to TRBJ2-1, with 11 bases aligning to TRBD1. Losses at the gene ends were 0 bases for V and 8 bases for J; bases not matched to a gene: 7. This CDR3 is built from 16 residues. Looked up from germline, CDR1 is SGHRS and CDR2 is YFSETQ.

This clonotype was counted at least ten times. The chain joins TRBV27 to TRBJ2-1, with 7 bases aligning to TRBD2. The CDR3 totals 13 residues. The V gene's germline CDR1 is MNHEY and CDR2 SMNVEV (reference sequence). Trimming took 5 bases from V and 8 from J; bases not matched to a gene: 6. The CDR3 reads CASSATSEDEQFF. The CDR3 nucleotides are TGTGCCAGCAGTGCCACTAGCGAGGATGAGCAGTTCTTC.